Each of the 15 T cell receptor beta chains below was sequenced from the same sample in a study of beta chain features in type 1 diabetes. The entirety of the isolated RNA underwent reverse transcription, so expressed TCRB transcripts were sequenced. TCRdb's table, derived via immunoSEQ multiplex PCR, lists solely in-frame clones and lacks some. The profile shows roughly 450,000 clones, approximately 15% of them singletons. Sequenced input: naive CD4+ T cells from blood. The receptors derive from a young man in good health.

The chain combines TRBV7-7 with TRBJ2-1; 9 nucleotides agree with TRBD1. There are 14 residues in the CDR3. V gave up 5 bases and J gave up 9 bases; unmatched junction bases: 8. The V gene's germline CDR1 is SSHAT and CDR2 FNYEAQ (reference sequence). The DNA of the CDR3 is TGTGCCAGCAGCACAGCGGACAGGGGCGTTGAGCAGTTCTTC. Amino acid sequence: CASSTADRGVEQFF.

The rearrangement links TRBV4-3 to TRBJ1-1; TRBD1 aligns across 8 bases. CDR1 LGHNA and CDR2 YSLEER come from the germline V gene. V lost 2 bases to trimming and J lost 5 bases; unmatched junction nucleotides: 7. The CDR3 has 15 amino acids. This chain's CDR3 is CASSQKITGGTEAFF. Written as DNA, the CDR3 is TGCGCCAGCAGCCAAAAGATAACAGGGGGGACTGAAGCTTTCTTT.

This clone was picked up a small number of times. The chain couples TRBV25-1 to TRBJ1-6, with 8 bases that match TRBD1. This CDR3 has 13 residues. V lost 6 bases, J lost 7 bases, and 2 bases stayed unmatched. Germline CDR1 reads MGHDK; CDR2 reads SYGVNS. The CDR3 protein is CASSRDRNSPLHF. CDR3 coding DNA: TGTGCCAGCAGCCGGGACAGGAATTCACCCCTCCACTTT.

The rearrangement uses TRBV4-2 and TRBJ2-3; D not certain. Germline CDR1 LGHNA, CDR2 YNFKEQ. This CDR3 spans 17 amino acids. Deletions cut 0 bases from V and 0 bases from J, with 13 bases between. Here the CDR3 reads CASSQDLKSPSTDTQYF. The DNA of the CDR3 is TGTGCCAGCAGCCAAGATCTTAAGTCACCTAGCACAGATACGCAGTATTTT.

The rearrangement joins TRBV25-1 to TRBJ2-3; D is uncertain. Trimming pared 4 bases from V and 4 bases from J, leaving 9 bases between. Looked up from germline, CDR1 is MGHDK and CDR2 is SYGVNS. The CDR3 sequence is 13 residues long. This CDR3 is CASSAVVADTQYF. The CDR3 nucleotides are TGTGCCAGCAGTGCCGTAGTTGCAGATACGCAGTATTTT.

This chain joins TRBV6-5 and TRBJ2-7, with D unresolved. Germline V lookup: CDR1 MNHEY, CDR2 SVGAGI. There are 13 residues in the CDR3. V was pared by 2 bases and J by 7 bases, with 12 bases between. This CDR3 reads CASSYEEFREQYF. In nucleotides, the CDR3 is TGTGCCAGCAGTTACGAAGAGTTTAGGGAGCAGTACTTC.

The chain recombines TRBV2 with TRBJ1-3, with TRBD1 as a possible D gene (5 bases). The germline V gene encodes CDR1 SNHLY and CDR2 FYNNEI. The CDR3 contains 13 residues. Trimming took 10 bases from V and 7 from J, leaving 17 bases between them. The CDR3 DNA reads TGTGCCACTAACCCGGGACGAAGGAACACCATATATTTT. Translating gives CATNPGRRNTIYF.

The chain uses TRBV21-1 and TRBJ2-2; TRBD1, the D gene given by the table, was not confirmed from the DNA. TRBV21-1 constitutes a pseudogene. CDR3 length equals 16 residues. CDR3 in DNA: TGTGCCAGCAGCCGGGTGGGGCAGCGAGACACCGGGGAGCTGTTTTTT. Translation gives CASSRVGQRDTGELFF.

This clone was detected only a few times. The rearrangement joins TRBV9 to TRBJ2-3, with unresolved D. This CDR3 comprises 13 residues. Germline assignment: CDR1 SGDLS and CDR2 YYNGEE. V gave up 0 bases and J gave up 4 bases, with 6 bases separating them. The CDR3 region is CASSVGTPDTQYF. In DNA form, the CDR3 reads TGTGCCAGCAGCGTAGGGACCCCAGATACGCAGTATTTT.

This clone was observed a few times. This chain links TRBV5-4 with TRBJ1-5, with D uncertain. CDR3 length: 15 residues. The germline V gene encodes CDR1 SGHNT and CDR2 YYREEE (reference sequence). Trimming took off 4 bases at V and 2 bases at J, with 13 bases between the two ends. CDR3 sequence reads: CASSKPRRGNQPQHF. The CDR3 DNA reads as TGTGCCAGCAGCAAGCCCCGAAGGGGCAATCAGCCCCAGCATTTT.

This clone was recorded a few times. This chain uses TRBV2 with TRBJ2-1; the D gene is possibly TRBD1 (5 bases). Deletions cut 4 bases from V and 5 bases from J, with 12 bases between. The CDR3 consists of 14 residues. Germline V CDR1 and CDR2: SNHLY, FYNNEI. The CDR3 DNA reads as TGTGCCAGCAGTGTCCGGACAATTGACAATGAGCAGTTCTTC. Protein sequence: CASSVRTIDNEQFF. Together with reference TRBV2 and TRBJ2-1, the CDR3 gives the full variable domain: EPEVTQTPSHQVTQMGQEVILRCVPISNHLYFYWYRQILGQKVEFLVSFYNNEISEKSEIFDDQFSVERPDGSNFTLKIRSTKLEDSAMYFCASSVRTIDNEQFFGPGTRLTVL.

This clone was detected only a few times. The CDR3 spells CASSLKTGGETEAFF. CDR3 sequence (DNA): TGTGCCAGCAGCTTAAAGACAGGGGGCGAGACTGAAGCTTTCTTT. This chain joins TRBV7-9 and TRBJ1-1; 10 bases line up with TRBD1. With V trimmed by 2 bases and J by 5 bases, 5 bases remained unmatched. The V gene's germline CDR1 is SEHNR and CDR2 FQNEAQ (reference sequence). The CDR3 runs to 15 residues.

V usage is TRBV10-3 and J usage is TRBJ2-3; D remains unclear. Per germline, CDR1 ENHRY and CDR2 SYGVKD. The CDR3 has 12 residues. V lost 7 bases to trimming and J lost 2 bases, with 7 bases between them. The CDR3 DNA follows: TGTGCCATCAAGTCTTTCACAGATACGCAGTATTTT. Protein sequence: CAIKSFTDTQYF.

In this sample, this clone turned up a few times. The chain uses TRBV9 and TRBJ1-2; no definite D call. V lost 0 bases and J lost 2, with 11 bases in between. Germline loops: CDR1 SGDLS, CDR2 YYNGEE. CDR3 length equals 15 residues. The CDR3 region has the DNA TGTGCCAGCAGCGTAGGGGCAGACCAAAACTATGGCTACACCTTC. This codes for CASSVGADQNYGYTF. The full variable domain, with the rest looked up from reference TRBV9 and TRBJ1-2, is DSGVTQTPKHLITATGQRVTLRCSPRSGDLSVYWYQQSLDQGLQFLIQYYNGEERAKGNILERFSAQQFPDLHSELNLSSLELGDSALYFCASSVGADQNYGYTFGSGTRLTVV.

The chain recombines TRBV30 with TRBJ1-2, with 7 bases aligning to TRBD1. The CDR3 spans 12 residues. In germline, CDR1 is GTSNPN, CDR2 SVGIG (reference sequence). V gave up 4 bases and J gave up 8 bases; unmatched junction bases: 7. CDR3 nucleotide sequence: TGTGCCTGGACTCCCGGACAGGCGGGCTACACCTTC. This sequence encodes CAWTPGQAGYTF.